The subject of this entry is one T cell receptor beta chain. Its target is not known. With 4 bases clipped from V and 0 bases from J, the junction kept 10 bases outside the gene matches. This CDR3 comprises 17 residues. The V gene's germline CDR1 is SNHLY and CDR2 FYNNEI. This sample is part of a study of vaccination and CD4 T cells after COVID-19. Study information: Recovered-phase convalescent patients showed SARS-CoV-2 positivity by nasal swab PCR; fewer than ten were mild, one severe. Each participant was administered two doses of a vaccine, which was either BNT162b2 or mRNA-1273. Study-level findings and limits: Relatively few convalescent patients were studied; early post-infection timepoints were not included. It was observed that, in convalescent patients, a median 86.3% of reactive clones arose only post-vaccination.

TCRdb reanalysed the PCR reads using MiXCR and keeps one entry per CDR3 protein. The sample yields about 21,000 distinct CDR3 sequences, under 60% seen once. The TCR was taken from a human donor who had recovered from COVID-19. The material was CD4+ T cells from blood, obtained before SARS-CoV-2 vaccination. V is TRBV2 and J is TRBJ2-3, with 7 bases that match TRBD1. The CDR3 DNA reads TGTGCCAGCAGTGGAACGACGACAGGGAAGAGCACAGATACGCAGTATTTT. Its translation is CASSGTTTGKSTDTQYF.